In its sample, the clone carrying this TCR beta chain ranks as large. As yet, its antigen is unknown. TCR cDNA molecules were tagged individually, and each one carried a unique molecular identifier. TCRdb re-derived calls from the 5' RACE reads in MiXCR, one entry per CDR3 protein. Seen here are around 2,700 distinct CDR3 sequences, around 1.5% observed once, and the top ten hold over 9.5%. Described time point: sample taken at primary tumor resection. This specimen belongs to a study of spatial heterogeneity in lung cancer. Study-wide results and limits: Tumor mutation counts were tracked by expanded intratumoral alpha and beta TCR counts.

This CDR3 region has 16 residues. In germline, CDR1 is MGHRA, CDR2 YSYEKL. V was trimmed by 0 bases and J by 2 bases, leaving 12 bases between them. This chain connects TRBV4-1 to TRBJ2-3; D not resolved. The sequence derives from a male donor with early-stage non-small cell lung cancer. The sequencing here drew on lung tumor tissue, taken at surgery. The CDR3 DNA is TGCGCCAGCAGCCAAGAAGGCATATCGGTCACAGATACGCAGTATTTT. The encoded protein is CASSQEGISVTDTQYF.